Below, 27 T cell receptor beta chains from the same sample are listed, as sequenced in a study of blood T cell repertoires in COVID-19. Profiled with immunoSEQ multiplex PCR; TCRdb holds only in-frame clones, not every one. The data hold over 150,000 clones, with more than 75% observed a single time. The specimen sequenced was peripheral blood. All receptors come from a man in his fifties or sixties who had recovered from COVID-19.

The chain recombines TRBV5-1 with TRBJ2-3; D perhaps matches TRBD1 (5 bases). Per germline, CDR1 SGHRS and CDR2 YFSETQ. The germline V and J ends were trimmed by 0 bases and 4 bases, with 6 bases remaining between them. CDR3 length: 13 amino acids. The CDR3 region is CASSLAGSDTQYF. The CDR3 nucleotides are TGCGCCAGCAGCTTGGCAGGGTCAGATACGCAGTATTTT. Together with reference TRBV5-1 and TRBJ2-3, the CDR3 gives the full variable domain: KAGVTQTPRYLIKTRGQQVTLSCSPISGHRSVSWYQQTPGQGLQFLFEYFSETQRNKGNFPGRFSGRQFSNSRSEMNVSTLELGDSALYLCASSLAGSDTQYFGPGTRLTVL.

The chain combines TRBV13 with TRBJ1-3; TRBD1 aligns across 7 bases. This CDR3 comprises 15 residues. Germline CDR1 and CDR2: PRHDT and FYEKMQ (reference sequence). J lost 2 bases, V lost 5 bases, and 6 bases had no gene match. The CDR3 DNA is TGTGCCAGCAGCCGGCGGACAGGACCTGGAAACACCATATATTTT. This sequence encodes CASSRRTGPGNTIYF.

The rearrangement links TRBV6-2 or TRBV6-3 to TRBJ2-7; 8 nucleotides agree with TRBD2. Germline CDR1 and CDR2: MNHEY and SVGEGT. J gave up 4 bases and V 5 bases, and 10 bases lay outside the gene matches. The CDR3 covers 15 residues. The CDR3 here is CASSTPGSGSYEQYF. In DNA, the CDR3 is TGTGCCAGCAGTACCCCGGGAAGCGGGAGTTACGAGCAGTACTTC.

This rearrangement joins TRBV6-5 to TRBJ1-1, with 10 bases matching TRBD1. Germline CDR1 is MNHEY and CDR2 is SVGAGI. CDR3 length: 15 amino acids. Losses at the gene ends were 8 bases for V and 5 bases for J; bases not matched to a gene: 11. Here the CDR3 DNA reads TGTGCCAGCCAACAGGGGGGACAGGGGATAACTGAAGCTTTCTTT. As protein: CASQQGGQGITEAFF.

J is TRBJ2-3 and V is TRBV6-5; 7 nucleotides line up with TRBD1. The CDR3 is 14 residues long. Germline values: CDR1 MNHEY, CDR2 SVGAGI. The ends lost 6 bases at V and 3 bases at J; junction bases unmatched: 6. Here the CDR3 reads CASRDRLRTDTQYF. The DNA for the CDR3 is TGTGCCAGCAGGGACAGGCTCAGGACAGATACGCAGTATTTT.

The chain employs TRBV19 and TRBJ2-3, with 12 bases aligning to TRBD2. This CDR3 has 14 residues. The junction had 4 bases not matched to a gene; V was cut back by 8 bases and J by 4 bases. Germline V lookup: CDR1 LNHDA, CDR2 SQIVND (reference sequence). The CDR3 loop is CASRTSGTSDTQYF. Here the CDR3 DNA reads TGTGCCAGTCGGACTAGCGGGACGTCAGATACGCAGTATTTT.

V is TRBV25-1 and J is TRBJ1-4; 9 bases are a match to TRBD1. V dropped 8 bases and J dropped 4; count of bases not matched to a gene: 8. The germline V gene has CDR1 MGHDK and CDR2 SYGVNS. The length of the CDR3 is 15 residues. CDR3 residues: CASGDHRGLNEKLFF. The DNA for the CDR3 is TGTGCCAGCGGAGATCACAGGGGGCTTAATGAAAAACTGTTTTTT.

The V gene is TRBV27, the J gene TRBJ2-3, with 10 positions matching TRBD1. The V and J ends lost 6 bases and 3 bases, in that order; junction bases with no gene match: 0. The CDR3 sequence is 13 residues long. Per germline, CDR1 MNHEY and CDR2 SMNVEV (reference sequence). The CDR3 here is CASRDRGTDTQYF. The CDR3 bases are TGTGCCAGCAGGGACAGGGGGACAGATACGCAGTATTTT.

This chain uses TRBV27 with TRBJ2-7, with TRBD1 identical over 9 bases. The CDR3 runs 18 residues. Germline assignment: CDR1 MNHEY and CDR2 SMNVEV (reference sequence). Germline trimming cut 3 bases from V and 1 base from J; bases unmatched to any gene: 13. The DNA for the CDR3 is TGTGCCAGCAGTTTGGGGGCATTCGGGACAGGGATTTCCTACGAGCAGTACTTC. This sequence encodes CASSLGAFGTGISYEQYF.

This chain uses TRBV27 with TRBJ2-7; D is unclear. Germline V gene sequence: CDR1 MNHEY, CDR2 SMNVEV (reference sequence). With 1 base removed from V and 6 bases from J, the gap between germline ends came to 10 bases. The CDR3 extends over 13 amino acids. The CDR3 DNA follows: TGTGCCAGCAGTTTATACCGTGTCGGCGAGCAGTACTTC. This encodes CASSLYRVGEQYF.

This chain links TRBV12-3 or TRBV12-4 with TRBJ1-1, with D uncertain. Trimming took 2 bases from V and 3 from J, leaving 7 bases between them. The length of the CDR3 is 13 residues. The CDR3 spells CASSLRQDTEAFF. In DNA form, the CDR3 reads TGTGCCAGCAGTTTACGGCAGGACACTGAAGCTTTCTTT.

This clone was seen only once. V gene TRBV3-1 (or the pseudogene TRBV3-2) combines with J gene TRBJ1-3, with TRBD1 as a possible D gene (5 bases). CDR3 size: 16 residues. Trimming pared 4 bases from V and 4 bases from J, leaving 17 bases between. Germline V gives CDR1 LGHDT, CDR2 YNNKEL (reference sequence). Written as DNA, the CDR3 is TGTGCCAGCAGCCCCGCGAGGGGAGGATGGGGAAACACCATATATTTT. Encoded protein: CASSPARGGWGNTIYF.

The CDR3 region is CASSLVGRANEKLFF. The CDR3, as DNA: TGTGCCAGCAGCTTAGTTGGCAGGGCTAATGAAAAACTGTTTTTT. V gene TRBV7-2 combines with J gene TRBJ1-4, with D tentatively TRBD1 (5 bases). The V end lost 1 base, the J end lost 3 bases, and 9 bases lay between the germline ends. The CDR3 covers 15 residues. In germline, CDR1 is SGHTA, CDR2 FQGNSA.

This rearrangement joins TRBV28 to TRBJ2-6; TRBD2 matches 8 bases. The ends lost 5 bases at V and 2 bases at J; junction bases unmatched: 5. Germline assignment: CDR1 MDHEN and CDR2 SYDVKM. The CDR3 spans 16 residues. CDR3 nucleotide sequence: TGTGCCAGCAGTGCCCGGGGGGGGGCTGGGGCCAACGTCCTGACTTTC. It specifies CASSARGGAGANVLTF.

The chain carries TRBV7-2 and TRBJ2-3, with TRBD2 matching 10 bases. V lost 5 bases to trimming and J lost 3 bases; unmatched junction nucleotides: 5. Looked up from germline, CDR1 is SGHTA and CDR2 is FQGNSA. The CDR3 loop spans 15 amino acids. The DNA of the CDR3 is TGTGCCAGCAGCAAAGCGGGGGGGCCGACAGATACGCAGTATTTT. Translation: CASSKAGGPTDTQYF.

The chain employs TRBV18 and TRBJ2-1; 7 nucleotides line up with TRBD1. This CDR3 has 14 residues. CDR1 is KGHSH and CDR2 is LQKENI in the germline V gene. Germline trimming cut 0 bases from V and 9 bases from J; bases unmatched to any gene: 5. The CDR3: CASSPPTGWSEQFF. CDR3 sequence (DNA): TGTGCCAGCTCACCACCGACAGGGTGGAGTGAGCAGTTCTTC.

This clone was counted once. The chain is built from TRBV28 and TRBJ1-6; the D gene is possibly TRBD1 (5 bases). The CDR3 extends over 15 amino acids. Germline loops: CDR1 MDHEN, CDR2 SYDVKM. V lost 4 bases, J lost 10 bases, and 17 bases lay in between. The CDR3: CASSSSGGRGSPLHF. The CDR3 DNA reads TGTGCCAGCAGTTCGTCCGGGGGTAGGGGATCACCCCTCCACTTT.

This chain uses TRBV9 with TRBJ1-1; TRBD1 is a possible D gene (5 bases). The germline V gene encodes CDR1 SGDLS and CDR2 YYNGEE. The V and J ends lost 0 bases and 5 bases respectively, with 11 bases between them. The CDR3 has 14 amino acids. CDR3 residues: CASSVGGPVTEAFF. Here the CDR3 DNA reads TGTGCCAGCAGCGTAGGGGGCCCCGTTACTGAAGCTTTCTTT.

V and J are TRBV19 and TRBJ1-4, with TRBD1 as a possible D gene (5 bases). This CDR3 has 15 residues. Germline V CDR1 and CDR2: LNHDA, SQIVND (reference sequence). Trimming took off 5 bases at V and 1 base at J, with 11 bases between the two ends. CDR3 amino acids: CASSAGRGTNEKLFF. In DNA form, the CDR3 reads TGTGCCAGTAGTGCAGGGCGAGGAACTAATGAAAAACTGTTTTTT.

The chain carries TRBV15 and TRBJ1-4; D uncertain. The CDR3 spans 11 residues. Trimming removed 4 bases at V and 8 bases at J, with 5 bases between. The germline CDR1 and CDR2 sequences are LNHNV and YYDKDF (reference sequence). This CDR3 reads CATSISEKLFF. The CDR3 DNA reads TGTGCCACCAGCATATCCGAAAAACTGTTTTTT.

The chain combines TRBV6-5 with TRBJ1-1; D is unclear. V lost 6 bases and J 6 bases, leaving 11 bases between the germline ends. This CDR3 has 12 amino acids. Germline V gene sequence: CDR1 MNHEY, CDR2 SVGAGI. The CDR3 here is CASRFEEAEAFF. CDR3 nucleotide sequence: TGTGCCAGCAGATTTGAGGAGGCTGAAGCTTTCTTT.

The chain carries TRBV6-4 and TRBJ1-2, with a tentative D call TRBD1 (5 bases). Germline values: CDR1 MRHNA, CDR2 SNTAGT. This CDR3 has 15 amino acids. The V end was cut by 4 bases, the J end by 2 bases, with 14 bases between. The CDR3 region is CASSVHSGGNYGYTF. The CDR3 DNA follows: TGTGCCAGCAGTGTCCACTCTGGGGGGAACTATGGCTACACCTTC.

This chain uses TRBV6-5 with TRBJ1-1; tentatively, D is TRBD1 (6 bases). The germline V and J ends were trimmed by 2 bases and 5 bases, with 18 bases remaining between them. The CDR3 is 16 amino acids. Germline CDR1 and CDR2: MNHEY and SVGAGI. This CDR3 reads CASSYPDRRGITEAFF. In nucleotides, the CDR3 is TGTGCCAGCAGTTACCCCGACAGGCGAGGAATAACTGAAGCTTTCTTT.

The chain joins TRBV18 to TRBJ1-1; weak D call: TRBD1 (5 bases). CDR1 and CDR2 from the germline V gene are KGHSH and LQKENI. Trimming stripped 3 bases from V and 3 bases from J, with 8 bases between. CDR3 size: 13 residues. The CDR3 region has the DNA TGTGCCAGCTCACCCGGCAGGGACACTGAAGCTTTCTTT. Translating gives CASSPGRDTEAFF.

The chain employs TRBV11-2 and TRBJ2-1, with 8 bases lining up with TRBD2. Germline CDR1 reads SGHAT; CDR2 reads FQNNGV. Trimming took 0 bases from V and 2 from J; bases not matched to a gene: 3. The CDR3 consists of 16 residues. The CDR3 spells CASSLDPRGAYNEQFF. Written as DNA, the CDR3 is TGTGCCAGCAGCTTAGATCCGCGGGGGGCCTACAATGAGCAGTTCTTC.

The rearrangement links TRBV5-1 to TRBJ1-2, with a weak D call TRBD1 (6 bases). CDR1 is SGHRS, CDR2 YFSETQ, per germline. CDR3 length: 13 amino acids. The V end lost 0 bases, the J end lost 7 bases, and 10 bases lay between the germline ends. CDR3 residues: CASSLDRAGGYTF. CDR3 nucleotides: TGCGCCAGCAGCTTGGACAGGGCAGGTGGCTACACCTTC.

This chain uses TRBV2 with TRBJ2-7, with D possibly being TRBD2 (6 bases). This CDR3 region has 12 residues. CDR1 is SNHLY and CDR2 is FYNNEI in the germline V gene. V lost 9 bases to trimming and J lost 4 bases, with 13 bases between them. Written as DNA, the CDR3 is TGTGCCAGTAAGCGGGTGGGGTACGAGCAGTACTTC. It codes for CASKRVGYEQYF.